The T cell receptor (beta chain) described here comes from a study of blood T cell repertoires in COVID-19. Whole-study context: Material from acute and convalescent COVID-19 was sourced from the United States, Italy and Spain. The cDNA or gDNA used as material had been derived from T cells, B-cell-depleted T cells, or PBMCs.

In the original analysis: Scientists estimated how many nucleated cells there were by amplifying reference gene primers. The method was immunoSEQ multiplex PCR; TCRdb's version includes in-frame clones alone and lacks a portion of them. From that table come the V and J calls and clone size; the DNA was used to work out D and trimming. The data contain more than 150,000 clones, 60% to 80% of them singletons. This CDR3 comprises 15 residues. The germline V gene encodes CDR1 MNHEY and CDR2 SVGEGT. The ends lost 4 bases at V and 5 bases at J; junction bases unmatched: 9. The sequenced sample was peripheral blood. V and J are TRBV6-2 or TRBV6-3 and TRBJ2-7, with TRBD2 matching over 9 bases. This receptor was taken from a woman in her sixties or seventies with acute or convalescent COVID-19. The CDR3 loop is CASSSLRGGRDEQYF. Here the CDR3 DNA reads TGTGCCAGCAGTTCGCTGCGGGGCGGGAGGGACGAGCAGTACTTC.